The rows below give T cell receptor beta chains drawn from one sample of a study of cytomegalovirus exposure and HLA in healthy donors. Sequencing was performed with immunoSEQ multiplex PCR; in TCRdb, only in-frame clones are kept and a portion is missing. This sample carries 70,000 to 95,000 clones, under 80% of them seen once, and the ten largest clones take about a tenth. Specimen: PBMCs. The receptors shown here come from a man between 25 and 39 years old in good health and CMV-seropositive. Both conserved end residues are part of each CDR3. The D gene is left open where the match is weak. Some rows have no size entry. The others give once, few or many, or a class for an expanded clone.

TRBD1 15 TRBJ1-2 TRBV6-6 few TGTGCCAGCAGTTACGGTAACAGGGGAGCAAGTGGCTACACCTTC CASSYGNRGASGYTF
NA 18 TRBJ2-3 TRBV5-1 NA TGCGCCAGCAGCTTTGGATTTGGGGGGGCGGCTTTGACAGATACGCAGTATTTT CASSFGFGGAALTDTQYF
NA 16 TRBJ2-7 TRBV5-6 NA TGTGCCAGCAGCGCGGCCCCGGGACAAGGCCCCTACGAGCAGTACTTC CASSAAPGQGPYEQYF
NA 16 TRBJ1-1 TRBV9 NA TGTGCCAGCAGCGTAGTGGACTCCGTGGGTAACACTGAAGCTTTCTTT CASSVVDSVGNTEAFF
TRBD1 14 TRBJ2-5 TRBV7-9 NA TGTGCCAGCAGCTCCACAGGGGGCCAAGAGACCCAGTACTTC CASSSTGGQETQYF
TRBD1 15 TRBJ1-4 TRBV27 few TGTGCCAGCAGTTCTACAGGGGGCTTTGGGGAAAAACTGTTTTTT CASSSTGGFGEKLFF
TRBD1 13 TRBJ2-1 TRBV5-1 NA TGCGCCAGCAGCTACGACAGGGGCGATGAGCAGTTCTTC CASSYDRGDEQFF
NA 15 TRBJ2-1 TRBV7-9 NA TGTGCCAGCAGCGGCGACAGCATTCTCTACAATGAGCAGTTCTTC CASSGDSILYNEQFF
TRBD2 15 TRBJ2-1 TRBV7-3 NA TGTGCCAGCAGCAAGACTAGCGGGAGCTACAATGAGCAGTTCTTC CASSKTSGSYNEQFF
NA 16 TRBJ1-6 TRBV5-1 NA TGCGCCAGCAGCTTGGCTGGGAACAACATAGGGGCACCCCTCCACTTT CASSLAGNNIGAPLHF
NA 14 TRBJ2-5 TRBV11-2 NA TGTGCCAGCAGCTTCTGGGACAACCAAGAGACCCAGTACTTC CASSFWDNQETQYF
NA 14 TRBJ1-1 TRBV11-2 NA TGTGCCAGCAGCTTTGGCAGGGGTGGCACTGAAGCTTTCTTT CASSFGRGGTEAFF
NA 13 TRBJ2-7 TRBV28 NA TGTGCCAGCAGAAGTACAGGGTCCTACGAGCAGTACTTC CASRSTGSYEQYF
TRBD1 13 TRBJ1-2 TRBV7-9 few TGTGCCAGCAGCCAAGGAGGGGGCGTTGGCTACACCTTC CASSQGGGVGYTF
TRBD1 14 TRBJ2-5 TRBV6-1 NA TGTGCCAGCAGGTCGGGACAGAGACAAGAGACCCAGTACTTC CASRSGQRQETQYF
NA 12 TRBJ1-1 TRBV7-2 NA TGTGCCAGCAGCCCCTTGAACACTGAAGCTTTCTTT CASSPLNTEAFF
TRBD1 15 TRBJ1-1 TRBV5-4 few TGTGCCAGCAGCCCGGGACAGGGGATGAACACTGAAGCTTTCTTT CASSPGQGMNTEAFF
TRBD1 15 TRBJ1-4 TRBV9 few TGTGCCAGCAGCGTACAGGGGGCGGTTGGTGAAAAACTGTTTTTT CASSVQGAVGEKLFF
TRBD1 16 TRBJ2-1 TRBV5-1 NA TGCGCCAGCAGCATAGCCGGGACAGGGGGCACCTATGAGCAGTTCTTC CASSIAGTGGTYEQFF
TRBD1 18 TRBJ2-7 TRBV4-2 NA TGTGCCAGCAGCCAAGAGGGGGCGGGACAGGCGCTCTCCTACGAGCAGTACTTC CASSQEGAGQALSYEQYF
NA 15 TRBJ1-6 TRBV6-5 NA TGTGCCAGCAGTTACGGGGGCGTCGTTGCTTCACCCCTCCACTTT CASSYGGVVASPLHF
NA 12 TRBJ2-3 TRBV6-1 NA TGTGCCAGTAAAATTCGGGCAGATACGCAGTATTTT CASKIRADTQYF
NA 16 TRBJ2-7 TRBV6-1 NA TGTGCCAGCAGTGAATTCATACAGGGCCGGGCCTACGAGCAGTACTTC CASSEFIQGRAYEQYF
TRBD2 13 TRBJ2-1 TRBV14 NA TGTGCCAGCACCTGGACTAGCTCGGGAGAGCAGTTCTTC CASTWTSSGEQFF
NA 21 TRBJ1-3 TRBV19 NA TGTGCCAGTAGTCAGTTGACAGGCACTCTGATAACGCCGGTTGATGGAAACACCATATATTTT CASSQLTGTLITPVDGNTIYF
NA 12 TRBJ1-6 TRBV2 NA TGTGCCAGCAGGCGACAGATTTCACCCCTCCACTTT CASRRQISPLHF
TRBD1 15 TRBJ1-5 TRBV15 NA TGTGCCACCAGCAGAGCGGGACAGGGAGGACAGCCCCAGCATTTT CATSRAGQGGQPQHF
TRBD1 13 TRBJ1-2 TRBV6-5 NA TGTGCCACGACGACTACAGGGGGAAGCGGCTACACCTTC CATTTTGGSGYTF
NA 14 TRBJ2-5 TRBV5-6 NA TGTGCCAGCAGCCCCGACAGGAAAAGGGAGACCCAGTACTTC CASSPDRKRETQYF
NA 13 TRBJ2-1 TRBV7-3 NA TGTGCCAGCAGCTGGTTAGTCGGGAATGAGCAGTTCTTC CASSWLVGNEQFF
NA 14 TRBJ1-1 TRBV2 NA TGTGCCAGCATTCCTGTCGGGGTCGGGACTGAAGCTTTCTTT CASIPVGVGTEAFF
NA 12 TRBJ1-1 TRBV7-9 NA TGTTCCAGCTACGGGGTTAACACTGAAGCTTTCTTT CSSYGVNTEAFF
NA 15 TRBJ2-7 TRBV27 NA TGTGCCAGCAGTTCCCAGTGGCCAAAGACCTACGAGCAGTACTTC CASSSQWPKTYEQYF
NA 18 TRBJ2-6 TRBV21-1 NA TGTGCCAGCACCTACTTTCCCGACAGGGAGTCTGGGGCCAACGTCCTGACTTTC CASTYFPDRESGANVLTF
TRBD1 17 TRBJ1-5 TRBV28 few TGTGCCAGCGGCCCCCTGGACAGGGAATGGAGCAATCAGCCCCAGCATTTT CASGPLDREWSNQPQHF
TRBD1 15 TRBJ2-1 TRBV18 once TGTGCCAGCTCACCAGGGACAGGGGGCCGGAATGAGCAGTTCTTC CASSPGTGGRNEQFF
NA 14 TRBJ2-7 TRBV27 NA TGTGCCAGCCGAACCTTCGGGAACTCCTACGAGCAGTACTTC CASRTFGNSYEQYF
NA 13 TRBJ1-2 TRBV25-1 NA TGTGCCAGCAGTGAACAGGGGTTATATGGCTACACCTTC CASSEQGLYGYTF
NA 14 TRBJ2-1 TRBV19 NA TGTGCCAGTAGTATATCAGGCAAACGGGGTGAGCAGTTCTTC CASSISGKRGEQFF
TRBD1 14 TRBJ2-7 TRBV19 NA TGTGCCAGTAGTGGGACAGGGATACCCTACGAGCAGTACTTC CASSGTGIPYEQYF
NA 14 TRBJ1-1 TRBV6-6 NA TGTGCCAGCAGGGGGACACCCTCGAACACTGAAGCTTTCTTT CASRGTPSNTEAFF
TRBD1 14 TRBJ1-4 TRBV6-6 NA TGTGCCAGCAGCCGACAGGGGGCTTATGAAAAACTGTTTTTT CASSRQGAYEKLFF
TRBD2 15 TRBJ2-7 TRBV7-2 NA TGTGCCAGCAGCTCGGGACTAGCGGGGTCCTACGAGCAGTACTTC CASSSGLAGSYEQYF
NA 15 TRBJ2-1 TRBV7-8 NA TGTGCCAGCAGCTTACTTGGTCCAGGAGGCAATGAGCAGTTCTTC CASSLLGPGGNEQFF
TRBD2 16 TRBJ2-5 TRBV4-2 few TGTGCCAGCAGCCAGGGTAGCGGGGCCCCCCCAGAGACCCAGTACTTC CASSQGSGAPPETQYF
NA 14 TRBJ2-7 TRBV13 once TGTGCCAGCAGCTCCCAACAGGGAGCCTACGAGCAGTACTTC CASSSQQGAYEQYF
NA 14 TRBJ2-5 TRBV29-1 NA TGCAGCGTTGCCCCGGGTTCCCCTTGGGAGACCCAGTACTTC CSVAPGSPWETQYF
TRBD1 15 TRBJ1-2 TRBV4-2 NA TGTGCCAGCAGCCAAGAAAGGACAGGGGGCAATGGCTACACCTTC CASSQERTGGNGYTF
TRBD2 15 TRBJ2-3 TRBV6-4 medium-sized TGTGCCAGCAGTGATATAGCGGGGTCCACAGATACGCAGTATTTT CASSDIAGSTDTQYF
NA 13 TRBJ1-6 TRBV5-8 once TGTGCCAGCAGCTTGGGGGGGGGTTCACCCCTCCACTTT CASSLGGGSPLHF
NA 12 TRBJ1-1 TRBV29-1 NA TGCAGCGTTGTTCCGGGTAACACTGAAGCTTTCTTT CSVVPGNTEAFF
TRBD1 14 TRBJ2-5 TRBV6-5 NA TGTGCCACTTCTCCTACAGGGGTGAGGGAGACCCAGTACTTC CATSPTGVRETQYF
TRBD1 16 TRBJ2-1 TRBV7-9 NA TGTGCCAGCGGCGAGCTTGTCGGGACAGTGCGAGATGAGCAGTTCTTC CASGELVGTVRDEQFF
TRBD2 18 TRBJ2-2 TRBV7-3 NA TGTGCCAGCAGCTCCCCGGGACTAGCGGGGGGTATCCCCGGGGAGCTGTTTTTT CASSSPGLAGGIPGELFF
NA 14 TRBJ1-6 TRBV6-5 NA TGTGCCAGCAGTTACTACACGCATAATTCACCCCTCCACTTT CASSYYTHNSPLHF
TRBD1 15 TRBJ1-5 TRBV6-1 NA TGTGCCAGCAGCCCCACAGGGGATAGCAATCAGCCCCAGCATTTT CASSPTGDSNQPQHF